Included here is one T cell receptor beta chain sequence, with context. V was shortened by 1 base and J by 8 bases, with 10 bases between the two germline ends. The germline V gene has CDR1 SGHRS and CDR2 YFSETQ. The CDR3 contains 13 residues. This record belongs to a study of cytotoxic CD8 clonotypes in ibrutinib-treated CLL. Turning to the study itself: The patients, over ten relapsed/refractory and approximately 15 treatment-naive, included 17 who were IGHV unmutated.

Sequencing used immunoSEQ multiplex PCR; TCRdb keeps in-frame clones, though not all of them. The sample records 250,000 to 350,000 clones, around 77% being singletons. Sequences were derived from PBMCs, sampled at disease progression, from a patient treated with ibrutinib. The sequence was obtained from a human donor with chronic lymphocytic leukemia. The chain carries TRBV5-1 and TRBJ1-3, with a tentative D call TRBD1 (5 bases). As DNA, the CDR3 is TGCGCCAGCAGCTTGTCAGGGAGGGACACCATATATTTT. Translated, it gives CASSLSGRDTIYF.